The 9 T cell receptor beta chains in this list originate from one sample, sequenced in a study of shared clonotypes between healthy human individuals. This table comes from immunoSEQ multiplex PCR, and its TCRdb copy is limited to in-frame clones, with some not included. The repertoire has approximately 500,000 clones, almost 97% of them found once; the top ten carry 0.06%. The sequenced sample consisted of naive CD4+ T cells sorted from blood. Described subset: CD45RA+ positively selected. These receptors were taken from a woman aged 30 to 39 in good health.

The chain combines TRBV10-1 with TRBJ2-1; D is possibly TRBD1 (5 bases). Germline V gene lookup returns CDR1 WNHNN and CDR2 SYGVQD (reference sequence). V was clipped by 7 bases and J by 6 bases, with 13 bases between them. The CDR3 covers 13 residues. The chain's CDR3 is CASMGQASNEQFF. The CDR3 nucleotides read TGCGCCAGCATGGGGCAGGCGAGCAATGAGCAGTTCTTC.

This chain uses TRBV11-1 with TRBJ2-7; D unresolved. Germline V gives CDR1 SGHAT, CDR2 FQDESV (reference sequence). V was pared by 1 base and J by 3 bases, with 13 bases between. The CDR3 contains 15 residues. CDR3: CASSLEAHQYYEQYF. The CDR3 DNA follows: TGTGCCAGCAGCTTAGAGGCACACCAGTACTACGAGCAGTACTTC.

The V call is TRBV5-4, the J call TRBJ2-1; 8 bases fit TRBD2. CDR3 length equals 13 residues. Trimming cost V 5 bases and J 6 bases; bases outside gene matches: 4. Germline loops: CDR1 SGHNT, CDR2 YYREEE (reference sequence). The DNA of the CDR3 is TGTGCCAGCAGTTCGACTAGCGCCAATGAGCAGTTCTTC. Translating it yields CASSSTSANEQFF.

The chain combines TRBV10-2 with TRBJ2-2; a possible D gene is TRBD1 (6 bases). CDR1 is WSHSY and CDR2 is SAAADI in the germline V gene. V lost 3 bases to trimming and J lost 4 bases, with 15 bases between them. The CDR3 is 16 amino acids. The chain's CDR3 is CASSDRHVGATGELFF. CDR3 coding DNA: TGCGCCAGCAGTGACAGGCATGTGGGGGCCACCGGGGAGCTGTTTTTT.

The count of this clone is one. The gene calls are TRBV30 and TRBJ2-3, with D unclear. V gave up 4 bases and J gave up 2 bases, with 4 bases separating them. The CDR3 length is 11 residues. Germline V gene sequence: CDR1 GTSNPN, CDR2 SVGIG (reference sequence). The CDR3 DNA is TGTGCCTGGACTACCACAGATACGCAGTATTTT. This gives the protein CAWTTTDTQYF. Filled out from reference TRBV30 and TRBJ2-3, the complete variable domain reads SQTIHQWPATLVQPVGSPLSLECTVEGTSNPNLYWYRQAAGRGLQLLFYSVGIGQISSEVPQNLSASRPQDRQFILSSKKLLLSDSGFYLCAWTTTDTQYFGPGTRLTVL.

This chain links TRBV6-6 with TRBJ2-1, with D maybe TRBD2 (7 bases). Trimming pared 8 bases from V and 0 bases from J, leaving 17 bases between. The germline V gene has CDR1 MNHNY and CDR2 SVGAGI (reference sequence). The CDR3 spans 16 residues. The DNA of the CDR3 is TGTGCCAGCGGAAACCGAGCGGGACACTCCTACAATGAGCAGTTCTTC. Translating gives CASGNRAGHSYNEQFF.

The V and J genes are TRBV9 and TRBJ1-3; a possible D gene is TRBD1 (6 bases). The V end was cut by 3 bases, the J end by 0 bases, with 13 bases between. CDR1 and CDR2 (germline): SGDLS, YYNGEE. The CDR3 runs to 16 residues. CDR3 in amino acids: CASSAGHTISGNTIYF. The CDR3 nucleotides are TGTGCCAGCAGCGCGGGACATACTATCTCTGGAAACACCATATATTTT.

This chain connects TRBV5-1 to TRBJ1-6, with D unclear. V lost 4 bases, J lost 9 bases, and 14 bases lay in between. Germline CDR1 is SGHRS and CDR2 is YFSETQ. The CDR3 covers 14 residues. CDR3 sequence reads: CASSLDVSGSPLHF. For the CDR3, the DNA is TGCGCCAGCAGCCTGGACGTCTCAGGTTCACCCCTCCACTTT.

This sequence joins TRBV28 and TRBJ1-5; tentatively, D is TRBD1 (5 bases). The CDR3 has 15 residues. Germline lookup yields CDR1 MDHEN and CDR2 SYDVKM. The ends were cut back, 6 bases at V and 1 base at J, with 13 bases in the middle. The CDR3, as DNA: TGTGCCAGCAGGCGTGACAGACTAAGCAATCAGCCCCAGCATTTT. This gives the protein CASRRDRLSNQPQHF.